This T cell receptor beta chain emerged from a study of blood T cell repertoires in COVID-19. The ends were cut back, 7 bases at V and 5 bases at J, with 11 bases in the middle. The CDR3 runs to 13 residues. Germline CDR1 is LGHDT and CDR2 is YNNKEL (reference sequence). Method: immunoSEQ multiplex PCR; TCRdb's copy keeps in-frame clones and lacks some. The sample lists roughly 180,000 clones, approximately 81% occurring once. Sequences were obtained from peripheral blood. This chain joins TRBV3-1 (or the pseudogene TRBV3-2) and TRBJ2-2, with D possibly being TRBD2 (5 bases). This sequence was found in a woman aged 50 to 60 with COVID-19, enrolled during active disease. As DNA, the CDR3 is TGTGCCAGCAAAAAGGGCGGGACCGGGGAGCTGTTTTTT. As protein: CASKKGGTGELFF.